Sequencing of this TCR beta chain was carried out in a study of vaccination and CD4 T cells after COVID-19. Study details: Participants were given two doses of BNT162b2 or mRNA-1273 vaccine. Drawing of post-COVID samples took place a median roughly 95 days after diagnosis (range 35 to 161).

This CDR3 region has 12 residues. The V and J ends lost 3 bases and 6 bases respectively, with 5 bases between them. Germline lookup yields CDR1 LNHDA and CDR2 SQIVND (reference sequence). With the Oncomine TCR Beta short-read assay, DNA from cultured CD4+ T cells was sequenced. MiXCR was run by TCRdb on the PCR reads, yielding one entry per CDR3 protein. Among roughly 11,000 distinct CDR3 sequences, 45% to 60% were seen once, and the ten largest hold more than 25%. Treatment in this sample: roughly ten-day PBMC culture with coronavirus spike peptide pools or control peptides (ViraFEST assay). Culture of two million PBMCs per well took place with 10 IU/ml IL-2 and 10 ug/ml peptide pools. This clonotype has more than one count but fewer than ten. Its specificity is unknown.

The gene calls are TRBV19 and TRBJ1-4, with D uncertain. The source of this sequence is a human donor who had recovered from COVID-19. The sample was CD4+ T cells from blood, cultured in vitro. For the CDR3, the DNA is TGTGCCAGTAGTATCTTAGATGAAAAACTGTTTTTT. As protein: CASSILDEKLFF.